This T cell receptor (beta chain) was sequenced for a study of T cells in narcolepsy. TCRdb's table, derived via immunoSEQ multiplex PCR, lists solely in-frame clones and lacks some. The data contain 20,000 to 25,000 clones, under 95% of them singletons. Trimming at V came to 0 bases and at J to 0 bases, leaving 7 bases not matched to a gene. Germline V CDR1 and CDR2: SGHDT, YYEEEE. The CDR3 sequence is 18 residues long. Of note for this clone: No antigen is known for it.

Overall study results and limits: Blood of same and different patients, but not healthy controls, reportedly held recurring autoreactive clonotypes.

This receptor was taken from a human donor with narcolepsy. Sequenced input: CD45RA- memory CD4+ T cells from PBMCs. The chain employs TRBV5-6 and TRBJ2-7; 12 nucleotides align to TRBD2. CDR3 in amino acids: CASSLAIGLAGLSYEQYF. DNA for the CDR3: TGTGCCAGCAGCTTGGCGATAGGACTAGCGGGACTCTCCTACGAGCAGTACTTC. The full variable domain, with the rest looked up from reference TRBV5-6 and TRBJ2-7, is DAGVTQSPTHLIKTRGQQVTLRCSPKSGHDTVSWYQQALGQGPQFIFQYYEEEERQRGNFPDRFSGHQFPNYSSELNVNALLLGDSALYLCASSLAIGLAGLSYEQYFGPGTRLTVT.